This record covers a single TCR beta chain. Clinical histories supplied by participants themselves formed the basis of cohort assignment. Original processing methods: Scientists estimated how many nucleated cells there were by amplifying reference gene primers. Libraries were prepared by immunoSEQ multiplex PCR; TCRdb keeps only in-frame clonotypes and omits some of them. The DNA was the basis for D and trimming; V, J and clone size are from that table. The sample shows approximately 330,000 clones, around 92% of them seen only once. The sample originates from a study of blood T cell repertoires in COVID-19. Study at large: T cells, B-cell-depleted T cells, or PBMCs supplied cDNA or gDNA.

The V and J ends lost 6 bases and 3 bases respectively, with 8 bases between them. The CDR3 has 12 residues. Germline assignment: CDR1 MNHEY and CDR2 SMNVEV (reference sequence). The clonotype originates from a woman in her thirties who had recovered from COVID-19. Sequenced material: PBMCs or T cells enriched from blood (not recorded which). The rearrangement uses TRBV27 and TRBJ1-1, with D unresolved. The CDR3 DNA sequence: TGTGCCAGCAGGAGGTTCGACACTGAAGCTTTCTTT. Translation gives CASRRFDTEAFF.